A single sample is the source of the 10 T cell receptor beta chains below, sequenced in a study of siplizumab effects on memory and regulatory T cells. Sequenced by immunoSEQ multiplex PCR; TCRdb stores in-frame clones only, minus some. The table has approximately 91,000 clones, approximately 95% seen once. The source material was CD8+ T cells sorted from blood. These receptors all come from a human donor in good health.

V is TRBV11-2 and J is TRBJ2-7, with D unclear. Per the germline V gene, CDR1 is SGHAT and CDR2 is FQNNGV. Trimming removed 3 bases from V and 1 base from J, with 10 bases in between. The CDR3 spans 14 residues. The CDR3 reads CASSFATESYEQYF. The CDR3 nucleotides are TGTGCCAGCAGCTTCGCTACGGAGTCCTACGAGCAGTACTTC. The full variable domain, with the rest looked up from reference TRBV11-2 and TRBJ2-7, is EAGVAQSPRYKIIEKRQSVAFWCNPISGHATLYWYQQILGQGPKLLIQFQNNGVVDDSQLPKDRFSAERLKGVDSTLKIQPAKLEDSAVYLCASSFATESYEQYFGPGTRLTVT.

The chain combines TRBV19 with TRBJ2-4; the match to TRBD2 covers 15 bases. V lost 8 bases, J lost 0 bases, and 5 bases stayed unmatched. Germline CDR1 reads LNHDA; CDR2 reads SQIVND (reference sequence). The CDR3 spans 17 residues. The CDR3 here is CASGTSGGNIAKNIQYF. As DNA, the CDR3 is TGTGCCAGTGGGACTAGCGGGGGGAATATAGCCAAAAACATTCAGTACTTC.

The DNA for the CDR3 is TGTGCCAGCAGCGACCGGACTAGCGGGAGGCCGACGTACGAGCAGTACTTC. Protein sequence: CASSDRTSGRPTYEQYF. V is TRBV7-6 and J is TRBJ2-7; 14 positions agree with TRBD2. CDR1 SGHVS and CDR2 FNYEAQ come from the germline V gene. J gave up 4 bases and V 5 bases, and 10 bases lay outside the gene matches. This CDR3 region has 17 residues.

The genes are TRBV28 and TRBJ2-7, with D perhaps TRBD2 (7 bases). V shed 3 bases and J shed 2 bases, with 14 bases lying between them. The CDR3 length is 15 residues. Germline CDR1 and CDR2: MDHEN and SYDVKM. In DNA form, the CDR3 reads TGTGCCAGCAGTTTGCTTAGGGGGGGGCCCTACGAGCAGTACTTC. As protein: CASSLLRGGPYEQYF.

This sequence joins TRBV23-1 and TRBJ2-7; 7 nucleotides match TRBD1. TRBV23-1 is an open reading frame, and its role is uncertain. Trimming removed 9 bases from V and 6 bases from J; junction bases left unmatched: 2. The CDR3 is 10 residues long. The CDR3 loop reads CARTGIEQYF. The CDR3 coding sequence is TGCGCCAGGACAGGGATCGAGCAGTACTTC.

This clone was seen only a few times. V gene TRBV19 combines with J gene TRBJ2-3; 9 bases are a match to TRBD2. Germline V gene data show CDR1 as LNHDA and CDR2 as SQIVND (reference sequence). The CDR3 consists of 13 residues. V dropped 7 bases and J dropped 5; count of bases not matched to a gene: 4. CDR3: CASNAGGVDTQYF. The CDR3 DNA reads TGTGCCAGTAACGCGGGAGGGGTAGATACGCAGTATTTT.

The chain uses TRBV11-2 and TRBJ2-1; D perhaps matches TRBD2 (5 bases). Looked up from germline, CDR1 is SGHAT and CDR2 is FQNNGV. V lost 4 bases and J 9 bases, leaving 10 bases between the germline ends. The CDR3 has 12 amino acids. The CDR3 sequence is CASSWSGGEQFF. The CDR3 DNA is TGTGCCAGCAGCTGGAGCGGAGGTGAGCAGTTCTTC.

This chain joins TRBV27 and TRBJ2-7, with TRBD1 identical over 7 bases. The CDR3 length is 15 residues. CDR1 and CDR2 from the germline V gene are MNHEY and SMNVEV (reference sequence). Losses at the gene ends were 6 bases for V and 0 bases for J; bases not matched to a gene: 8. The CDR3 is CASRTLTGNSYEQYF. The CDR3 DNA is TGTGCCAGCAGAACTCTGACAGGGAACTCCTACGAGCAGTACTTC.

The chain has TRBV27 and TRBJ2-7, with 9 bases fitting TRBD1. V trimming: 2 bases; J trimming: 6 bases; junction bases outside the gene matches: 8. The germline V gene has CDR1 MNHEY and CDR2 SMNVEV (reference sequence). The CDR3 is 15 residues long. CDR3 bases: TGTGCCAGCAGTTTAATGGGACAGGGATTTTCCGAGCAGTACTTC. Its protein is CASSLMGQGFSEQYF.

This chain joins TRBV19 and TRBJ2-1; 7 nucleotides line up with TRBD2. Germline V CDR1 and CDR2: LNHDA, SQIVND (reference sequence). CDR3 length: 14 amino acids. The junction had 7 bases not matched to a gene; V was cut back by 5 bases and J by 6 bases. In DNA form, the CDR3 reads TGTGCCAGTAGTTCTTCGGGAGGTTCCAATGAGCAGTTCTTC. Translating gives CASSSSGGSNEQFF.